One sample yielded the 8 T cell receptor beta chains listed below, sequenced in a study of blood T cell repertoires in COVID-19. This table comes from immunoSEQ multiplex PCR, and its TCRdb copy is limited to in-frame clones, with some not included. The table includes approximately 160,000 clones, over 75% detected once. Sequencing used PBMCs or T cells enriched from blood (not recorded which). The source is a woman between 50 and 59 years old who had recovered from COVID-19.

The chain carries TRBV13 and TRBJ1-2; 7 bases are a match to TRBD1. Germline V lookup: CDR1 PRHDT, CDR2 FYEKMQ (reference sequence). The CDR3 is 12 amino acids. V lost 8 bases and J lost 4; bases outside the gene matches: 4. The CDR3 nucleotides read TGTGCCAGCGACAGGGAAGGCTATGGCTACACCTTC. Translated, it gives CASDREGYGYTF.

The chain uses TRBV18 and TRBJ2-7; weak D call: TRBD2 (5 bases). V gave up 0 bases and J gave up 3 bases, with 15 bases separating them. Germline lookup yields CDR1 KGHSH and CDR2 LQKENI. The CDR3 sequence is 16 residues long. The CDR3 DNA sequence: TGTGCCAGCTCACCACCGACCGGGATAGCATACTACGAGCAGTACTTC. Its translation: CASSPPTGIAYYEQYF.

The V and J genes are TRBV4-1 and TRBJ1-1; no clear D gene. V was shortened by 8 bases and J by 9 bases, with 7 bases between the two germline ends. Germline CDR1 reads MGHRA; CDR2 reads YSYEKL. CDR3 length: 9 amino acids. Here the CDR3 reads CASGDQAFF. CDR3 in DNA: TGCGCCAGCGGAGACCAAGCTTTCTTT.

This chain links TRBV10-3 with TRBJ1-1, with TRBD1 as a possible D gene (6 bases). The CDR3 contains 13 residues. Germline lookup yields CDR1 ENHRY and CDR2 SYGVKD. Trimming took off 6 bases at V and 6 bases at J, with 14 bases between the two ends. The CDR3 region has the DNA TGTGCCATCAGCGTTCTAGAGGGGGCTGAAGCTTTCTTT. Amino acids: CAISVLEGAEAFF.

The CDR3 sequence: CASSLPAGFTGELFF. The CDR3, as DNA: TGTGCCAGCAGCTTACCAGCGGGATTTACCGGGGAGCTGTTTTTT. This chain uses TRBV11-1 with TRBJ2-2, with TRBD2 matching 7 bases. V lost 2 bases to trimming and J lost 5 bases; unmatched junction nucleotides: 5. The CDR3 has 15 residues. Germline CDR1 SGHAT, CDR2 FQDESV (reference sequence).

The chain has TRBV2 and TRBJ2-1, with a possible D match to TRBD1 (6 bases). Deletions cut 2 bases from V and 0 bases from J, with 8 bases between. The CDR3 consists of 15 residues. The germline V gene has CDR1 SNHLY and CDR2 FYNNEI. For the CDR3, the DNA is TGTGCCAGCAGTGAACAGGGGAGCTCCTACAATGAGCAGTTCTTC. Encoded protein: CASSEQGSSYNEQFF.

This chain connects TRBV7-2 to TRBJ1-6; D is ambiguous. CDR3 length equals 15 residues. The germline V gene has CDR1 SGHTA and CDR2 FQGNSA. Trimming shortened V by 1 base and J by 7 bases, and 11 bases separated the two germline ends. The CDR3 DNA sequence: TGTGCCAGCAGCTTAGAGAGGATCCAGAATTCACCCCTCCACTTT. Translating gives CASSLERIQNSPLHF.

V usage is TRBV5-5 and J usage is TRBJ1-5; TRBD1 might be the D (5 bases). The V gene lost 2 bases and the J gene lost 1 base, with 13 bases spanning the gap. This CDR3 has 16 amino acids. Germline values: CDR1 SGHKS, CDR2 YYEKEE (reference sequence). DNA for the CDR3: TGTGCCAGCAGCTTTCAACAGGCTGGCAGCAATCAGCCCCAGCATTTT. It translates to CASSFQQAGSNQPQHF.